The 9 T cell receptor beta chains given below trace back to one sample, sequenced in a study of regulatory T cells in long-lasting Graves disease. According to the study, TCR beta libraries were built with iRepertoire HTBI primers and CDR3-region Arm-PCR. One entry per CDR3 protein, called by TCRdb with MiXCR from the multiplex PCR reads. Here the sample spans some 600,000 distinct CDR3 sequences, roughly a sixth being singletons. Time point described: newly diagnosed GD, antithyroid drugs for less than 3 months. TCR sequences were obtained from RNA taken from PBMCs. This sample also appeared in a second study, on T cells in Graves' hyperthyroidism and ophthalmopathy.

Material: peripheral blood mononuclear cells (PBMCs), obtained at new diagnosis, from a patient treated with antithyroid drugs. The receptor source for this set is a man younger than 35 with Graves disease.

This clonotype was seen only a few times. The chain recombines TRBV6-9 with TRBJ1-5, with a tentative D call TRBD1 (6 bases). Germline CDR1 and CDR2: MNHGY and SVAAGI. The CDR3 sequence is 15 residues long. The V end was cut by 4 bases, the J end by 5 bases, with 15 bases between. The CDR3, as DNA: TGTGCCAGCAGTTCATACAGGGTAGTGGATCAGCCCCAGCATTTT. This encodes CASSSYRVVDQPQHF.

This clonotype was recorded many times. The J gene is TRBJ1-4, the V gene TRBV12-3 or TRBV12-4; TRBD1 matches 8 bases. V dropped 6 bases and J dropped 6; count of bases not matched to a gene: 6. The CDR3 spans 14 residues. DNA of the CDR3: TGTGCCAGCAGACGGACAGGGACCGATGAAAAACTGTTTTTT. Translated, it gives CASRRTGTDEKLFF.

In the case of this clonotype: At one boundary the junction diverges from the germline segment, which might be a read error. The J gene is TRBJ1-1, the V gene TRBV3-1; D call uncertain. This CDR3 spans 15 amino acids. Germline assignment: CDR1 LGHDT and CDR2 YNNKEL (reference sequence). In nucleotides, the CDR3 is TGTGGCAGCAGCCAACGAGTGAGCAGGAACACTGAAGCTTTCTTT. Translation gives CGSSQRVSRNTEAFF. Filled out from reference TRBV3-1 and TRBJ1-1, the complete variable domain reads DTAVSQTPKYLVTQMGNDKSIKCEQNLGHDTMYWYKQDSKKFLKIMFSYNNKELIINETVPNRFSPKSPDKAHLNLHINSLELGDSAVYFCGSSQRVSRNTEAFFGQGTRLTVV.

V usage is TRBV9 and J usage is TRBJ2-7, with TRBD1 matching over 8 bases. The CDR3 runs 14 residues. J gave up 2 bases and V 0 bases, and 1 base lay outside the gene matches. Germline CDR1 reads SGDLS; CDR2 reads YYNGEE. The CDR3, as DNA: TGTGCCAGCAGCGTAGCAGGGGGCCCCTACGAGCAGTACTTC. This encodes CASSVAGGPYEQYF.

This clonotype was observed many times. This sequence joins TRBV12-3 or TRBV12-4 and TRBJ2-3, with D perhaps TRBD2 (5 bases). This CDR3 has 15 amino acids. V dropped 4 bases and J dropped 2 bases, with 13 bases sitting between them. This CDR3 reads CASSSPRGDTDTQYF. The CDR3 DNA is TGTGCCAGCAGTTCCCCTCGGGGAGACACAGATACGCAGTATTTT.

This clonotype was seen many times. This chain connects TRBV7-9 to TRBJ2-7; weak D call: TRBD2 (6 bases). The V end was cut by 11 bases, the J end by 2 bases, with 19 bases between. The V gene's germline CDR1 is SEHNR and CDR2 FQNEAQ (reference sequence). CDR3 size: 14 residues. This CDR3 reads CAAGGPTKTYEQYF. CDR3 DNA: TGTGCCGCCGGGGGACCCACAAAGACCTACGAGCAGTACTTC. Complete variable domain (other parts from reference TRBV7-9 and TRBJ2-7): DTGVSQNPRHKITKRGQNVTFRCDPISEHNRLYWYRQTLGQGPEFLTYFQNEAQLEKSRLLSDRFSAERPKGSFSTLEIQRTEQGDSAMYLCAAGGPTKTYEQYFGPGTRLTVT.

As regards this clonotype: At one of its ends the junction is not consistent with the germline gene, which may arise from a read error. The chain uses TRBV7-9 and TRBJ2-7; D is unresolved. The length of the CDR3 is 12 residues. Germline V gene sequence: CDR1 SEHNR, CDR2 FQNEAQ (reference sequence). The CDR3 region is CASSLGLYKQYF. The CDR3, as DNA: TGTGCCAGCAGCTTAGGTCTCTACAAGCAGTACTTC.

There are many counts of this clonotype. J is TRBJ1-5 and V is TRBV11-1; 7 bases line up with TRBD1. CDR3 length: 15 residues. Germline V gene data show CDR1 as SGHAT and CDR2 as FQDESV (reference sequence). J gave up 4 bases and V 1 base, and 4 bases lay outside the gene matches. The CDR3 loop is CASSLEGGRNQPQHF. Here the CDR3 DNA reads TGTGCCAGCAGCTTAGAAGGGGGCCGGAATCAGCCCCAGCATTTT.

This clonotype was found a few times. The chain has TRBV7-8 and TRBJ1-4, with D unclear. Germline lookup yields CDR1 SGHVS and CDR2 FQNEAQ. There are 14 residues in the CDR3. V was clipped by 7 bases and J by 3 bases, with 12 bases between them. DNA of the CDR3: TGTGCCAGCACCGATCCCGGGCCTAATGAAAAACTGTTTTTT. As protein: CASTDPGPNEKLFF.